This T cell receptor (beta chain) was sequenced during a study of T-cell memory formation after mild COVID-19. TCRdb re-called the 5' RACE reads with MiXCR, one entry per CDR3 protein. The sample has around 200,000 distinct CDR3 sequences; about 27% are singletons. V was trimmed by 6 bases and J by 4 bases, leaving 14 bases between them. Per the germline V gene, CDR1 is SSHAT and CDR2 is FNYEAQ (reference sequence). This CDR3 is built from 14 residues. The V gene is TRBV7-7, the J gene TRBJ2-3; TRBD1 might be the D (6 bases). Source material: PBMCs or a T cell subset sorted from them (not recorded which). This TCR derives from an adult woman who had mild COVID-19 (a few samples of this study predate the infection). Cell type and time point are not known. CDR3 in amino acids: CASSPGVRADTQYF. DNA of the CDR3: TGTGCCAGCAGTCCAGGGGTACGAGCAGATACGCAGTATTTT.